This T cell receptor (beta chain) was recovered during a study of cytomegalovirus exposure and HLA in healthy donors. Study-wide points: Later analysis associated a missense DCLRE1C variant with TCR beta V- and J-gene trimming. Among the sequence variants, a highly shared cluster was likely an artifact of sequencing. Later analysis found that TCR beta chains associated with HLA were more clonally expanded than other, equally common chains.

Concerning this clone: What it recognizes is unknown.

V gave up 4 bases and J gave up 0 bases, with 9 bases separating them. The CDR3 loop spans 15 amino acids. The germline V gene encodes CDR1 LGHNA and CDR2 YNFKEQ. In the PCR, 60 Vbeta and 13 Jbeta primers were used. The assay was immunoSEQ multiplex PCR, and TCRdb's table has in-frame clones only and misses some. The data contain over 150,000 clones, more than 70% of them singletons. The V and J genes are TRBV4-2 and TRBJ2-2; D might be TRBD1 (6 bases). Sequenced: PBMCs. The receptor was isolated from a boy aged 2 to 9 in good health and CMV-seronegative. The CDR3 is CASSRTGTNTGELFF. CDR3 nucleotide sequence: TGTGCCAGCAGCCGCACAGGGACGAACACCGGGGAGCTGTTTTTT.